These 27 T cell receptor beta chains came from one sample sequenced in a study of blood T cell repertoires in COVID-19. The protocol was immunoSEQ multiplex PCR, while the TCRdb copy is restricted to in-frame clones and leaves out a portion. Of over 50,000 clones in the sample, 88% are singletons; the top ten hold roughly 3.5%. Sequenced input: peripheral blood. These receptors came from a man aged 45 to 65 with active COVID-19.

The CDR3 spells CASSYSSYNEQFF. The CDR3 DNA reads as TGTGCCAGCAGTTATTCGAGCTACAATGAGCAGTTCTTC. The rearrangement links TRBV6-6 to TRBJ2-1; D not certain. In germline, CDR1 is MNHNY, CDR2 SVGAGI (reference sequence). Trimming shortened V by 3 bases and J by 3 bases, and 6 bases separated the two germline ends. The CDR3 is 13 residues long.

DNA for the CDR3: TGTGCCAGCAGTCGCCTCCCTAGCGGGGGGAACACAGATACGCAGTATTTT. It is translated as CASSRLPSGGNTDTQYF. J is TRBJ2-3 and V is TRBV6-2 or TRBV6-3; 11 nucleotides line up with TRBD2. CDR3 length equals 17 residues. V dropped 5 bases and J dropped 2; count of bases not matched to a gene: 9. CDR1 and CDR2 from the germline V gene are MNHEY and SVGEGT.

V and J are TRBV12-3 or TRBV12-4 and TRBJ1-2; D uncertain. The germline V and J ends were trimmed by 3 bases and 3 bases, with 8 bases remaining between them. The CDR3 covers 13 residues. For the CDR3, the DNA is TGTGCCAGCAGTTTGTCAGGCGACTATGGCTACACCTTC. It translates to CASSLSGDYGYTF.

The genes are TRBV30 and TRBJ1-1, with D unresolved. Germline values: CDR1 GTSNPN, CDR2 SVGIG (reference sequence). V gave up 5 bases and J gave up 12 bases, with 13 bases separating them. The CDR3 runs to 10 residues. CDR3 loop: CAWDPVGPFF. DNA for the CDR3: TGTGCCTGGGACCCGGTCGGTCCTTTCTTT.

The CDR3 bases are TGTGCCACCTTGACGGACAGGCTTATATGGACCCAGTACTTC. Its protein is CATLTDRLIWTQYF. The V gene is TRBV2, the J gene TRBJ2-5, with 7 nucleotides matching TRBD1. The CDR3 is made up of 14 amino acids. The J segment lost 7 bases and the V segment lost 10 bases, leaving 15 bases of the junction unmatched. Germline assignment: CDR1 SNHLY and CDR2 FYNNEI.

Concerning this clone: The same CDR3 also results from other DNA sequences found in this sample. The gene calls are TRBV5-1 and TRBJ2-3, with TRBD1 identical over 7 bases. The CDR3 sequence is 16 residues long. Germline V lookup: CDR1 SGHRS, CDR2 YFSETQ. The ends lost 0 bases at V and 0 bases at J; junction bases unmatched: 4. CDR3 amino acids: CASSLEGATSTDTQYF. The CDR3 DNA is TGCGCCAGCAGCTTGGAGGGGGCGACTAGCACAGATACGCAGTATTTT.

The chain joins TRBV7-3 to TRBJ2-1, with a weak D call TRBD2 (5 bases). There are 14 residues in the CDR3. V was trimmed by 2 bases and J by 6 bases, leaving 11 bases between them. The V gene's germline CDR1 is SGHTA and CDR2 FQGTGA. The CDR3 loop is CASSLSSAGNEQFF. The CDR3 DNA is TGTGCCAGCAGCTTATCATCCGCGGGCAATGAGCAGTTCTTC.

This sequence joins TRBV4-1 and TRBJ1-4, with D uncertain. The V gene's germline CDR1 is MGHRA and CDR2 YSYEKL. Trimming left V 3 bases short and J 8 bases short, with 10 bases between. This CDR3 has 13 residues. The CDR3 is CASSQWPVEKLFF. The CDR3 bases are TGCGCCAGCAGCCAGTGGCCCGTGGAAAAACTGTTTTTT.

The chain recombines TRBV11-3 with TRBJ2-7; TRBD2 matches at 7 bases. V was clipped by 4 bases and J by 6 bases; unmatched bases: 9. This CDR3 is 14 amino acids long. Looked up from germline, CDR1 is SGHNT and CDR2 is YENEEA. CDR3 in DNA: TGTGCCAGCAGCTGGGGGGGAACTAGCTCCGAGCAGTACTTC. It yields the protein CASSWGGTSSEQYF. Looking up the rest from reference TRBV11-3 and TRBJ2-7 gives the full variable domain: EAGVVQSPRYKIIEKKQPVAFWCNPISGHNTLYWYLQNLGQGPELLIRYENEEAVDDSQLPKDRFSAERLKGVDSTLKIQPAELGDSAVYLCASSWGGTSSEQYFGPGTRLTVT.

This clone was detected once. The rearrangement links TRBV6-1 to TRBJ1-6; TRBD1 is a possible D gene (5 bases). The V end was cut by 0 bases, the J end by 9 bases, with 12 bases between. Germline CDR1 MNHNS, CDR2 SASEGT. CDR3 length: 15 amino acids. The CDR3 reads CASSEAYRQGSPLHF. As DNA, the CDR3 is TGTGCCAGCAGTGAAGCGTATCGGCAGGGTTCACCCCTCCACTTT.

The rearrangement joins TRBV5-1 to TRBJ2-1, with a weak D call TRBD1 (6 bases). Germline V gene data show CDR1 as SGHRS and CDR2 as YFSETQ. The CDR3 covers 15 residues. V was clipped by 4 bases and J by 0 bases, with 11 bases between them. CDR3 sequence (DNA): TGCGCCAGCAGCCACCGGGACAACTCCTACAATGAGCAGTTCTTC. It yields the protein CASSHRDNSYNEQFF.

This sequence joins TRBV29-1 and TRBJ2-5, with a possible D match to TRBD1 (5 bases). V gave up 5 bases and J gave up 0 bases, with 7 bases separating them. CDR1 is SQVTM, CDR2 ANQGSEA, per germline. The CDR3 covers 12 residues. CDR3 bases: TGCAGCGTTCACAGGCACCAAGAGACCCAGTACTTC. This encodes CSVHRHQETQYF.

The chain uses TRBV5-1 and TRBJ1-1; 8 positions agree with TRBD1. CDR1 and CDR2 from the germline V gene are SGHRS and YFSETQ. This CDR3 comprises 16 residues. V trimming: 3 bases; J trimming: 4 bases; junction bases outside the gene matches: 11. CDR3 amino acids: CASSSSLGQGSTEAFF. The CDR3 DNA reads TGCGCCAGCAGCTCTAGTCTAGGACAGGGAAGCACTGAAGCTTTCTTT.

The chain is built from TRBV12-3 or TRBV12-4 and TRBJ1-2; the match to TRBD1 covers 7 bases. The CDR3 is 12 residues long. The V segment lost 6 bases and the J segment 5 bases; nucleotides outside the gene matches: 3. This CDR3 is CASSQTGYGYTF. CDR3 DNA: TGTGCCAGCAGCCAGACAGGGTATGGCTACACCTTC.

This clone was counted once. This chain uses TRBV7-2 with TRBJ2-1; TRBD2 aligns across 8 bases. There are 15 residues in the CDR3. V gave up 3 bases and J gave up 0 bases; unmatched junction bases: 1. CDR1 SGHTA and CDR2 FQGNSA come from the germline V gene. CDR3 DNA sequence: TGTGCCAGCAGCTTCGGGGGGGCCTCCTACAATGAGCAGTTCTTC. It encodes CASSFGGASYNEQFF.

This chain connects TRBV19 to TRBJ2-5; 7 bases map to TRBD1. CDR1 and CDR2 from the germline V gene are LNHDA and SQIVND (reference sequence). Trimming at V came to 10 bases and at J to 5 bases, leaving 10 bases not matched to a gene. The CDR3 totals 13 residues. CDR3 amino acids: CATARGGLETQYF. In nucleotides, the CDR3 is TGTGCCACCGCAAGAGGGGGCCTGGAGACCCAGTACTTC.

The rearrangement links TRBV21-1 to TRBJ2-1; whether TRBD2, the table's D call, matches the DNA was not checked. TRBV21-1 corresponds to a pseudogene. This CDR3 region has 17 residues. The CDR3 region has the DNA TGTGCCAGCAGCATACCCGGGACTAGCGGGGGGATCAATGAGCAGTTCTTC. Protein sequence: CASSIPGTSGGINEQFF.

This CDR3 is CASSPPVGRTDTQYF. CDR3 nucleotides: TGCGCCAGCAGTCCCCCAGTGGGCCGCACAGATACGCAGTATTTT. V gene TRBV23-1 combines with J gene TRBJ2-3, with unresolved D. TRBV23-1 is annotated as an ORF whose role is uncertain. The CDR3 consists of 15 residues. Trimming shortened V by 4 bases and J by 1 base, and 12 bases separated the two germline ends.

The chain employs TRBV19 and TRBJ1-1, with 9 bases that match TRBD1. V lost 6 bases to trimming and J lost 4 bases; unmatched junction nucleotides: 3. From germline, CDR1 is LNHDA and CDR2 SQIVND (reference sequence). This CDR3 has 13 residues. The CDR3 bases are TGTGCCAGTAGATACAGGGGGCCCACTGAAGCTTTCTTT. Residues: CASRYRGPTEAFF.

This clone occurred once. This rearrangement joins TRBV30 to TRBJ2-2; the D gene is possibly TRBD1 (5 bases). Germline V gene data show CDR1 as GTSNPN and CDR2 as SVGIG (reference sequence). Trimming took 3 bases from V and 4 from J, leaving 12 bases between them. This CDR3 region has 14 residues. The CDR3 loop is CAWRADSFTGELFF. CDR3 sequence (DNA): TGTGCCTGGAGGGCTGACAGTTTCACCGGGGAGCTGTTTTTT.

This clone was recorded only once. The V call is TRBV4-2, the J call TRBJ2-3, with 11 bases that match TRBD2. CDR3 size: 17 residues. The V gene end was trimmed by 1 base and the J gene end by 2 bases; junction bases not matched to a gene: 5. CDR1 is LGHNA and CDR2 is YNFKEQ in the germline V gene. In DNA form, the CDR3 reads TGTGCCAGCAGCCAAGCCGCGGGACTAGCGGTCACAGATACGCAGTATTTT. The encoded protein is CASSQAAGLAVTDTQYF.

V is TRBV19 and J is TRBJ1-2; a possible D gene is TRBD1 (5 bases). CDR3 length: 15 residues. Per germline, CDR1 LNHDA and CDR2 SQIVND (reference sequence). V lost 2 bases and J lost 4, with 14 bases in between. This chain's CDR3 is CASSIQGMGLYGYTF. CDR3 sequence (DNA): TGTGCCAGTAGTATACAGGGAATGGGCCTCTATGGCTACACCTTC.

This clone was found once. CDR3 bases: TGTGCCAGCAGCCTCACCCCCACAGGGGGAAGTTCACCCCTCCACTTT. It is translated as CASSLTPTGGSSPLHF. The rearrangement uses TRBV28 and TRBJ1-6; 8 nucleotides line up with TRBD1. The CDR3 length is 16 residues. In germline, CDR1 is MDHEN, CDR2 SYDVKM. The junction had 13 bases not matched to a gene; V was cut back by 6 bases and J by 9 bases. Supplemented by reference TRBV28 and TRBJ1-6, the full variable domain reads DVKVTQSSRYLVKRTGEKVFLECVQDMDHENMFWYRQDPGLGLRLIYFSYDVKMKEKGDIPEGYSVSREKKERFSLILESASTNQTSMYLCASSLTPTGGSSPLHFGNGTRLTVT.

The rearrangement joins TRBV12-5 to TRBJ2-1; TRBD2 aligns across 14 bases. Germline trimming cut 4 bases from V and 10 bases from J; bases unmatched to any gene: 12. Germline CDR1 is LGHNT and CDR2 is FRNRAP. This CDR3 region has 17 residues. The CDR3 loop is CASGYTGTSGGEAEQFF. CDR3 nucleotides: TGTGCTAGTGGTTACACCGGGACTAGCGGGGGAGAAGCGGAGCAGTTCTTC.

The J gene is TRBJ1-1, the V gene TRBV7-6; D uncertain. The V end lost 5 bases, the J end lost 7 bases, and 20 bases lay between the germline ends. Germline V gene lookup returns CDR1 SGHVS and CDR2 FNYEAQ. The length of the CDR3 is 15 residues. This chain's CDR3 is CASSQIHNGVGEAFF. The CDR3 nucleotides are TGTGCCAGCAGCCAAATTCATAACGGAGTGGGTGAAGCTTTCTTT. Supplemented by reference TRBV7-6 and TRBJ1-1, the full variable domain reads GAGVSQSPRYKVTKRGQDVALRCDPISGHVSLYWYRQALGQGPEFLTYFNYEAQQDKSGLPNDRFSAERPEGSISTLTIQRTEQRDSAMYRCASSQIHNGVGEAFFGQGTRLTVV.

The rearrangement joins TRBV25-1 to TRBJ2-2; a weak D match, TRBD1 (5 bases). The CDR3 is 15 amino acids. Germline CDR1 MGHDK, CDR2 SYGVNS. Trimming cost V 3 bases and J 0 bases, with 8 bases left between them. The CDR3 coding sequence is TGTGCCAGCAGTGATTGGACAACGAACACCGGGGAGCTGTTTTTT. Its protein is CASSDWTTNTGELFF.

V gene TRBV5-1 combines with J gene TRBJ2-1; D is ambiguous. The CDR3 spans 15 residues. The germline CDR1 and CDR2 sequences are SGHRS and YFSETQ. V was shortened by 2 bases and J by 5 bases, with 14 bases between the two germline ends. The CDR3, as DNA: TGCGCCAGCAGCTTAGGAGTAACTGGTGACAATGAGCAGTTCTTC. It encodes CASSLGVTGDNEQFF.